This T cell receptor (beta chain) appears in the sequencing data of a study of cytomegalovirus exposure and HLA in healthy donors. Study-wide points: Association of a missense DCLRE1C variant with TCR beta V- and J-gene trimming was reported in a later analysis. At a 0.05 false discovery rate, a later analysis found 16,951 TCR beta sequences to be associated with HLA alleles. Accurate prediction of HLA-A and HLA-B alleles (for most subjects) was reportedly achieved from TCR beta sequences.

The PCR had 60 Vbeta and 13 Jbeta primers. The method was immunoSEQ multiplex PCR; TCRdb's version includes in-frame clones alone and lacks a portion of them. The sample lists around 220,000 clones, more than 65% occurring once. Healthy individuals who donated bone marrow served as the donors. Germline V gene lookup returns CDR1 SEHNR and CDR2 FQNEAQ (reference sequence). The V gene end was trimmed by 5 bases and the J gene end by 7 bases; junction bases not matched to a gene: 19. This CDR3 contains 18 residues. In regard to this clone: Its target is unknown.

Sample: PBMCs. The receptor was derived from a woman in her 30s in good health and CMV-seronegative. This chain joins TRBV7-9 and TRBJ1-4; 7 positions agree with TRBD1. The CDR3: CASSPLDTGARTGEKLFF. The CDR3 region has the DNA TGTGCCAGCAGCCCCCTCGACACAGGGGCCAGAACGGGTGAAAAACTGTTTTTT.